This is a list of T cell receptor beta chains from one sample in a study of blood T cell repertoires in COVID-19. Libraries were prepared by immunoSEQ multiplex PCR; TCRdb keeps only in-frame clonotypes and omits some of them. The sample includes approximately 300,000 clones, 90% to 95% of them seen just once. Sequencing was carried out using PBMCs or T cells enriched from blood (not recorded which). The receptors derive from a woman aged 25 to 39 who had been exposed to COVID-19. The CDR3 runs from the conserved cysteine through the conserved F or W. D genes are given only for firm matches.

TGTGCCAGCAGCTTAATTGGACAGGGTAGCTATGGCTACACCTTC	CASSLIGQGSYGYTF	TRBD1	TRBJ1-2	TRBV7-9
TGTGCCAGCAGCTGGGCGGGACAGGAGGCCGAGCAGTACTTC	CASSWAGQEAEQYF	TRBD1	TRBJ2-7	TRBV5-6
TGTGCCAGCAGCCGGTTTTCGGGTGGCTACACCTTC	CASSRFSGGYTF	.	TRBJ1-2	TRBV28
TGTGCCAGCAGCACAAGCGGACCCACAGATACGCAGTATTTT	CASSTSGPTDTQYF	.	TRBJ2-3	TRBV11-3
TGCGCCAGCAGCTTGGCCGAAGGAGGGTCCGGGGAGCTGTTTTTT	CASSLAEGGSGELFF	.	TRBJ2-2	TRBV5-1
TGCGCCAGCAGCTTGGCCCCCGTAGGGAAGGGAGTCACTGAAGCTTTCTTT	CASSLAPVGKGVTEAFF	.	TRBJ1-1	TRBV5-1
TGTGCCAGTAGTATACCGCGACAGTTGATGAACACTGAAGCTTTCTTT	CASSIPRQLMNTEAFF	.	TRBJ1-1	TRBV19
TGTGCCAGCAGCCCGAGGGAGCGTCTCGAGCAGTACTTC	CASSPRERLEQYF	.	TRBJ2-7	TRBV5-6
TGTGCCAGCAGCCGAGCGGCGACAGGGGCGAACACTGAAGCTTTCTTT	CASSRAATGANTEAFF	TRBD1	TRBJ1-1	TRBV4-2
TGTGCCAGCAGTTACTCAGGTGGGGGGTACAATGAGCAGTTCTTC	CASSYSGGGYNEQFF	.	TRBJ2-1	TRBV6-6